The clone carrying this T cell receptor beta chain was counted once. The study ran its PCR with 60 Vbeta and 13 Jbeta primers. Data came from immunoSEQ multiplex PCR; TCRdb stores just in-frame clones and leaves some out. The sample holds almost 85,000 clones, 78% seen once. The CDR3 runs 13 residues. Between the trimmed V and J ends, which lost 3 bases and 4 bases, there was a span of 9 bases. CDR1 LNHNV and CDR2 YYDKDF come from the germline V gene (reference sequence). This entry comes from a study of cytomegalovirus exposure and HLA in healthy donors. Specimen: PBMCs. This TCR was recovered from a male donor in good health and CMV-seropositive. This sequence joins TRBV15 and TRBJ1-1; D may be TRBD1 (6 bases). The CDR3 here is CATSRARGTEAFF. In DNA, the CDR3 is TGTGCCACCAGCAGGGCCAGGGGCACTGAAGCTTTCTTT.